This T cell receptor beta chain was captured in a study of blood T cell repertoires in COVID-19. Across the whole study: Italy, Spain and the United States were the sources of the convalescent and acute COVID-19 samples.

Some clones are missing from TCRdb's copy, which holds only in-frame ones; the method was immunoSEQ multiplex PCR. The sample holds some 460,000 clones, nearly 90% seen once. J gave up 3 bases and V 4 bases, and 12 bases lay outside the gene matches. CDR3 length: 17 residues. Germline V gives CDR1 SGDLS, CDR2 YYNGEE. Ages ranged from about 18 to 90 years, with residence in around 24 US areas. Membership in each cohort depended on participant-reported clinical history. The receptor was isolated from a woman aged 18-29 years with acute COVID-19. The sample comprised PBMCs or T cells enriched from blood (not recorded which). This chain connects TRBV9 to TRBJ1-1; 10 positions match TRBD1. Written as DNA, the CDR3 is TGTGCCAGCAGCCCAGAGGGGGACAGGGGAATTGACACTGAAGCTTTCTTT. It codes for CASSPEGDRGIDTEAFF.